A selection of T cell receptor beta chains follows, all from one sample in a study of T-cell memory formation after mild COVID-19. TCRdb redid the calling of the 5' RACE reads with MiXCR, one entry per CDR3 protein. The repertoire holds approximately 98,000 distinct CDR3 sequences, 15% to 20% seen once, with 5% to 6.5% in the top ten. The sample comprised PBMCs or a T cell subset sorted from them (not recorded which). The source of these receptors is a man in his late teens or twenties who had mild COVID-19 (a few samples of this study predate the infection). Cell type and time point are not known. Each CDR3 is given with its conserved first and last residue.

len | v_gene | CDR3aa
13 | TRBV3-1 | CASSDRGTAEAFF
13 | TRBV20-1 | CSAPDRVYDEQFF
13 | TRBV20-1 | CSARAWGNTEAFF
13 | TRBV6-6 | CASRDRNTGELFF
12 | TRBV11-1 | CASSPSAGRAFF
12 | TRBV18 | CASSPLSTEAFF
15 | TRBV7-6 | CASSLGTGGDYGYTF
16 | TRBV5-1 | CASSPSGGAGTDTQYF
14 | TRBV3-1 | CASSQNPGSETQYF
13 | TRBV7-2 | CASSSDIYNEQFF
13 | TRBV12-3/TRBV12-4 | CASSLFPRSPLHF
17 | TRBV27 | CASSRVSGGAVYNEQFF
14 | TRBV10-1 | CASTYRGQNTEAFF
13 | TRBV28 | CASLETVNSPLHF
12 | TRBV20-1 | CSARQQTDTQYF
13 | TRBV29-1 | CSVETGYNSPLHF
15 | TRBV27 | CASSLKVGGIHEQFF
14 | TRBV5-6 | CASSRKDPTGELFF
13 | TRBV7-8 | CASSPGTADEQYF
14 | TRBV7-2 | CASSPALGNQPQHF
13 | TRBV7-2 | CASSQNRGSPLHF
14 | TRBV2 | CATNAFPRQDTQYF
13 | TRBV5-4 | CASSGGYTDTQYF
14 | TRBV20-1 | CSAQGQANTGELFF
13 | TRBV12-3/TRBV12-4 | CASTLARDQPQHF
13 | TRBV7-7 | CASRRWGEETQYF
14 | TRBV20-1 | CSALYFGGNTEAFF
17 | TRBV4-1 | CASSQVVASSGANVLTF
15 | TRBV7-2 | CASTLTGGYTGELFF
14 | TRBV25-1 | CASSTSGAGETQYF
17 | TRBV24-1 | CATSGRGLAGRTDTQYF
14 | TRBV3-1 | CASSQEGRTGELFF
14 | TRBV5-1 | CASSSGPSYNEQFF
16 | TRBV9 | CASSVGTSGVTGELFF
15 | TRBV24-1 | CATSGVRDTTGELFF
13 | TRBV20-1 | CSARRDMPITQYF
14 | TRBV12-3/TRBV12-4 | CASSRGQGNTEAFF
15 | TRBV7-3 | CASSLRQGAGNEQFF
17 | TRBV7-6 | CASSLLGRGHSSYEQYF
16 | TRBV7-2 | CASSPIQAGTRNEQFF